These T cell receptor beta chains were read from a single sample in a study of T cells expressing NK-cell markers. Each CDR3 protein gets one entry in TCRdb, which reprocessed the 5' RACE reads and gives no DNA. The table counts around 380,000 distinct CDR3 sequences; over 8.5% lies in the top ten. The specimen was blood T cells: a sorted CD56 or NKG2C T cell subset, CD4+ or CD8+ T cells, or bulk PBMC T cells (not recorded which). The source of these receptors is a woman aged 45-65 years in good health. CDR3s include the opening cysteine and the closing phenylalanine or tryptophan.

cdr3_aa: CASSLLADWTPPSYNEQFF
v_call: TRBV13
j_call: TRBJ2-1

cdr3_aa: CASPWRAIQYF
v_call: TRBV21-1
j_call: TRBJ2-4

cdr3_aa: CASSVAGTSGSLGEQFF
v_call: TRBV9
j_call: TRBJ2-1

cdr3_aa: CASDDSTDTQYF
v_call: TRBV2
j_call: TRBJ2-3

cdr3_aa: CASSQDAPGYYEQYF
v_call: TRBV4-1
j_call: TRBJ2-7

cdr3_aa: CASRLGTGGTDTQYF
v_call: TRBV12-3/TRBV12-4
j_call: TRBJ2-3

cdr3_aa: CASSFTRSGYYNEQFF
v_call: TRBV11-3
j_call: TRBJ2-1

cdr3_aa: CASSDQGGRRGRNEQFF
v_call: TRBV10-2
j_call: TRBJ2-1

cdr3_aa: CASSPPRHLNTEAFF
v_call: TRBV18
j_call: TRBJ1-1

cdr3_aa: CASRGESITDTQYF
v_call: TRBV5-1
j_call: TRBJ2-3

cdr3_aa: CSVAGGTGVVSYNEQFF
v_call: TRBV20-1
j_call: TRBJ2-1

cdr3_aa: CAIRKDREAFF
v_call: TRBV10-3
j_call: TRBJ1-1

cdr3_aa: CASSEGKGNNQPQHF
v_call: TRBV2
j_call: TRBJ1-5

cdr3_aa: CASRMWGGQETQYF
v_call: TRBV5-1
j_call: TRBJ2-5

cdr3_aa: CASTPREYSGNTIYF
v_call: TRBV12-3/TRBV12-4
j_call: TRBJ1-3

cdr3_aa: CASSLVIGGSGANVLTF
v_call: TRBV5-1
j_call: TRBJ2-6

cdr3_aa: CASSQKGVETQYF
v_call: TRBV3-1
j_call: TRBJ2-5

cdr3_aa: CASSLPGRTGELFF
v_call: TRBV11-1
j_call: TRBJ2-2

cdr3_aa: CASSSPMDTQYF
v_call: TRBV28
j_call: TRBJ2-3

cdr3_aa: CASRQPPGQNKGVWALHF
v_call: TRBV6-1
j_call: TRBJ1-6

cdr3_aa: CASSHPQSSYEQYF
v_call: TRBV4-1
j_call: TRBJ2-7

cdr3_aa: CASSWTTAFPYNEQFF
v_call: TRBV12-3/TRBV12-4
j_call: TRBJ2-1

cdr3_aa: CASRSPGENTEAFF
v_call: TRBV6-1
j_call: TRBJ1-1

cdr3_aa: CASSPQGPLDEQFF
v_call: TRBV18
j_call: TRBJ2-1

cdr3_aa: CASSPRPNPFNYGYTF
v_call: TRBV12-3/TRBV12-4
j_call: TRBJ1-2

cdr3_aa: CASSLQWASGRPGNEQFF
v_call: TRBV5-6
j_call: TRBJ2-1

cdr3_aa: CASSQGPRDRVNEQFF
v_call: TRBV4-1
j_call: TRBJ2-1

cdr3_aa: CASRQGVLDYGYTF
v_call: TRBV28
j_call: TRBJ1-2

cdr3_aa: CSVEGTSGSPTEQFF
v_call: TRBV29-1
j_call: TRBJ2-1

cdr3_aa: CASSVNPDNQETQYF
v_call: TRBV9
j_call: TRBJ2-5

cdr3_aa: CASRPQFEAFF
v_call: TRBV7-9
j_call: TRBJ1-1

cdr3_aa: CASSQTAGGPYTQYF
v_call: TRBV14
j_call: TRBJ2-3

cdr3_aa: CASSDRDYGYTF
v_call: TRBV6-5
j_call: TRBJ1-2